The 8 T cell receptor beta chains reported below all come from one sample, sequenced in a study of radiotherapy plus CTLA-4 blockade in lung cancer. Data came from immunoSEQ multiplex PCR; TCRdb stores just in-frame clones and leaves some out. There are more than 95,000 clones in the sample; approximately 84% occur only once, and 5.2% lies in the top ten. Sequenced here: peripheral blood, sampled from a patient treated with radiotherapy plus ipilimumab. All receptors derive from a human donor with non-small cell lung cancer who had a partial response to radiotherapy plus ipilimumab.

Comments on this clone: Other DNA sequences in this sample translate to the same CDR3. The genes are TRBV19 and TRBJ2-7; TRBD1 aligns across 9 bases. This CDR3 has 14 amino acids. After removal of 3 bases from V and 4 bases from J, the junction contained 4 bases not matched to a gene. Germline assignment: CDR1 LNHDA and CDR2 SQIVND (reference sequence). In nucleotides, the CDR3 is TGTGCCAGTAGTATCGGGACAGGGCCATACGAGCAGTACGTC. It specifies CASSIGTGPYEQYV.

This clone was detected a few times. The genes are TRBV7-8 and TRBJ2-6, with 10 bases lining up with TRBD1. CDR1 SGHVS and CDR2 FQNEAQ come from the germline V gene. CDR3 size: 16 residues. Trimming at V came to 4 bases and at J to 3 bases, leaving 3 bases not matched to a gene. The CDR3 DNA reads as TGTGCCAGCAGCTCGGGACAGGGGTATGGGGCCAACGTCCTGACTTTC. It specifies CASSSGQGYGANVLTF.

The chain couples TRBV6-5 to TRBJ1-1; TRBD1 might be the D (6 bases). Germline V gene sequence: CDR1 MNHEY, CDR2 SVGAGI. CDR3 length: 15 amino acids. V gave up 0 bases and J gave up 5 bases, with 13 bases separating them. CDR3 bases: TGTGCCAGCAGTTACTCAGCGAGCAGGGGAACTGAAGCTTTCTTT. Translation gives CASSYSASRGTEAFF.

The chain has TRBV5-1 and TRBJ2-7, with 8 bases fitting TRBD2. Germline CDR1 is SGHRS and CDR2 is YFSETQ. The CDR3 has 14 residues. After removal of 5 bases from V and 2 bases from J, the junction contained 6 bases not matched to a gene. The CDR3 reads CASRELAAPYEQYF. DNA for the CDR3: TGCGCCAGCAGAGAACTAGCGGCCCCCTACGAGCAGTACTTC.

This clone was counted between two and nine times. The CDR3 region is CASSPRTVSSADTQYF. CDR3 bases: TGTGCCAGCAGCCCTAGGACAGTCTCGTCCGCAGATACGCAGTATTTT. V is TRBV9 and J is TRBJ2-3; possible D gene TRBD1, 6 bases. The germline CDR1 and CDR2 sequences are SGDLS and YYNGEE. V was shortened by 4 bases and J by 4 bases, with 19 bases between the two germline ends. CDR3 length: 16 residues.

The V and J genes are TRBV2 and TRBJ1-1, with D uncertain. The germline V gene has CDR1 SNHLY and CDR2 FYNNEI. V was shortened by 2 bases and J by 1 base, with 5 bases between the two germline ends. The CDR3 length is 13 residues. The CDR3 region is CASSESSNTEAFF. DNA for the CDR3: TGTGCCAGCAGTGAATCCTCGAACACTGAAGCTTTCTTT.

This rearrangement joins TRBV28 to TRBJ2-2, with 9 bases identical to TRBD2. This CDR3 region has 14 residues. Germline CDR1 is MDHEN and CDR2 is SYDVKM. With V trimmed by 11 bases and J by 3 bases, 7 bases remained unmatched. The CDR3, as DNA: TGTGCCTCTAAGCGGGAGGCCTACACCGGGGAGCTGTTTTTT. Its protein product is CASKREAYTGELFF.

The table lists this clone with a few counts. V usage is TRBV18 and J usage is TRBJ2-7; 7 bases align to TRBD1. The J segment lost 0 bases and the V segment lost 1 base, leaving 0 bases of the junction unmatched. The CDR3 runs to 14 residues. Germline V gene sequence: CDR1 KGHSH, CDR2 LQKENI. CDR3 DNA sequence: TGTGCCAGCTCACCACAGGGGGCCTCCTACGAGCAGTACTTC. Translation: CASSPQGASYEQYF. Using reference TRBV18 and TRBJ2-7 for the parts outside the CDR3, the full variable domain is NAGVMQNPRHLVRRRGQEARLRCSPMKGHSHVYWYRQLPEEGLKFMVYLQKENIIDESGMPKERFSAEFPKEGPSILRIQQVVRGDSAAYFCASSPQGASYEQYFGPGTRLTVT.